Described below is a single T cell receptor beta chain sequence and its context. Its antigen is still unknown. One end of the junction varies from germline; a read error may be responsible. Sequencing used an Illumina HiSeq 2500. TCR beta libraries were prepared by quantitative 5'-RACE with molecular barcodes. In the source study's methods: A new computational method, built on a probabilistic model of VDJ rearrangement, was used to identify disease-linked TCR variants. TCRdb itself trimmed the public reads at Q25 with fastp, ran MiXCR and retained productive beta chains. Every entry covers one CDR3 protein and lists the most common genes and DNA from its rows. For this entry, the V and J calls and clone size follow TCRdb and not the study's own pipeline. This sample holds approximately 520,000 distinct CDR3 sequences; over 4% were observed only once. Under 4.5% of the sample belongs to the ten largest clones.

The source of the sample is a study of CD8 T cells in ankylosing spondylitis (TCRdb year 2017). A note on the overall study: To find TCR variants linked to disease, the study profiled T cell receptor beta repertoires in ankylosing spondylitis patients and healthy donors. The whole study cohort included about a hundred healthy donors and 20 to 25 ankylosing spondylitis patients. Peripheral blood was sampled, and synovial fluid was also collected from ankylosing spondylitis patients.

The CDR3 covers 14 residues, taking in both the cysteine and the phenylalanine. Just the 42-base CDR3 DNA is kept, in frame starting at base 1. The germline V gene provides CDR1 SGHTA and CDR2 FQGNSA. Points the paper makes about the study in general: Blood from ankylosing spondylitis patients appeared to be characterized by a TCR beta motif composed of eight highly homologous amino acid variants. According to the report, matched synovial fluid samples from ankylosing spondylitis patients were significantly enriched for the disease-linked clones. The disease-linked clones had a CD8+ phenotype and were found at relatively low frequencies in peripheral blood. Some motif variants had previously been reported in the synovial fluid and blood of reactive arthritis patients, which suggests shared mechanisms of disease initiation.

The sequenced sample was blood, either unsorted or a sorted T cell fraction (not recorded which). The TCR was taken from a male donor with ankylosing spondylitis. The V gene is TRBV7-2 and the J gene is TRBJ2-7, with no confident D gene call. CDR3 reads: CAISRPGEYYEQYF. The nucleotide sequence reads as follows: TGTGCCATCAGCCGGCCCGGCGAGTACTACGAGCAGTACTTC.